A selection of T cell receptor beta chains follows, all from one sample in a study of shared clonotypes between healthy human individuals. Repertoires were generated with immunoSEQ multiplex PCR, while TCRdb's copy carries only in-frame clones and drops some. The data show roughly 600,000 clones, about 98% seen once. Source material: naive CD8+ T cells sorted from blood. The receptors here all came from a man younger than 45 in good health. Both conserved end residues are part of each CDR3. The D gene is left open where the match is weak. Clone sizes are given selectively: once, few, many, or a class where the clone is expanded.

J gene | D gene | V gene | clone size | CDR3 DNA | CDR3 protein
TRBJ2-7 | . | TRBV28 | . | TGTGCCAGCAGTGAGGCGGAAGTCACCTACGAGCAGTACTTC | CASSEAEVTYEQYF
TRBJ1-5 | . | TRBV7-7 | . | TGTGCTAGCAGACCATCCGGGGTGGGGGACAATCAGCCCCAGCATTTT | CASRPSGVGDNQPQHF
TRBJ2-7 | . | TRBV2 | . | TGTGCCAGTCCGGGACGCTATCGGGGAGACTCCTACGAGCAGTACTTC | CASPGRYRGDSYEQYF
TRBJ2-5 | . | TRBV15 | . | TGTGCCACCAGCAGAGATCGGGCGGCCTCGGAGACCCAGTACTTC | CATSRDRAASETQYF
TRBJ2-7 | TRBD2 | TRBV29-1 | once | TGCAGCGTTGTAGGGCTAGCGGGAGTTCACGAGCAGTACTTC | CSVVGLAGVHEQYF
TRBJ1-1 | . | TRBV6-5 | . | TGTGCCAGCAGTTACTCGCACGGGGGTGAAGCTTTCTTT | CASSYSHGGEAFF
TRBJ1-2 | . | TRBV29-1 | once | TGCAGCGTTGATGGGCAATCCTATGGCTACACCTTC | CSVDGQSYGYTF
TRBJ2-1 | . | TRBV19 | once | TGTGCCAGTAGTACAGCGTACAATGAGCAGTTCTTC | CASSTAYNEQFF
TRBJ1-5 | . | TRBV4-1 | . | TGCGCCAGCAGCAGGCTCGGAATGAGCAATCAGCCCCAGCATTTT | CASSRLGMSNQPQHF
TRBJ2-7 | TRBD2 | TRBV29-1 | . | TGCAGCGTGGGAAGGATCGACCACTTCTCTAGCGGGAGCATCTCCGAGCAGTACTTC | CSVGRIDHFSSGSISEQYF
TRBJ2-1 | . | TRBV5-1 | . | TGCGCCAGCAGCTTGACAATGTCGAGGGCCGTACCCGACTTAAACAATGAGCAGTTCTTC | CASSLTMSRAVPDLNNEQFF
TRBJ2-1 | TRBD2 | TRBV28 | . | TGTGCCAGCAGTTTAGTGCGGGAGAAGTCCTACAATGAGCAGTTCTTC | CASSLVREKSYNEQFF
TRBJ2-1 | TRBD2 | TRBV13 | . | TGTGCCAGCAGGCTCAGCGGGATGAGCTCCTACAATGAGCAGTTCTTC | CASRLSGMSSYNEQFF
TRBJ1-2 | . | TRBV9 | . | TGTGCCAGCAGCGTAGTGTCTCGAGGCTACACCTTC | CASSVVSRGYTF
TRBJ2-2 | . | TRBV4-1 | . | TGCGCCAGCAGCCAAGAGGCCGGCCTTACCGGGGAGCTGTTTTTT | CASSQEAGLTGELFF
TRBJ2-1 | TRBD2 | TRBV5-6 | . | TGTGCCAGCAGCCTTCGGACTAGCGGGAGTCATCGCAATGAGCAGTTCTTC | CASSLRTSGSHRNEQFF
TRBJ1-4 | . | TRBV5-1 | . | TGCGCCAGCAGCTTGGTCCAACGGAATGAAAAACTGTTTTTT | CASSLVQRNEKLFF
TRBJ2-1 | TRBD2 | TRBV10-3 | . | TGTGCCATCAGTGAGGGACTAGCGGGTGTCTACAATGAGCAGTTCTTC | CAISEGLAGVYNEQFF
TRBJ1-1 | . | TRBV5-1 | . | TGCGCCAGCAGCTTGGAGGCGGGGCGGAAAGCTTTCTTT | CASSLEAGRKAFF
TRBJ2-7 | . | TRBV6-1 | . | TGTGCCAGCAGTTCTTACGCACAGGACCCCTACGAGCAGTGCTTC | CASSSYAQDPYEQCF
TRBJ2-1 | TRBD2 | TRBV7-9 | . | TGTGCCAGCAGTCCCAGCGGGAGGGGGTCCTACAATGAGCAGTTCTTC | CASSPSGRGSYNEQFF
TRBJ2-1 | . | TRBV27 | . | TGTGCCAGCAGGGAGTCCGGTTCCCACAATGAGCAGTTCTTC | CASRESGSHNEQFF
TRBJ1-3 | . | TRBV19 | . | TGTGCCAGTAGTCAGATCTCTGGAAACACCATATATTTT | CASSQISGNTIYF
TRBJ2-7 | . | TRBV11-2 | once | TGTGCCAGCAGCTTATTAGTGGCAGGGCCCGTGGCCTACGAGCAGTACTTC | CASSLLVAGPVAYEQYF
TRBJ1-3 | . | TRBV28 | . | TGTGCCAGCACCGAAGCAGGCACTGGAAACACCATATATTTT | CASTEAGTGNTIYF
TRBJ2-6 | . | TRBV5-4 | . | TGTGCCAGCAGCTTGATCTCTGGGGCCAACGTCCTGACTTTC | CASSLISGANVLTF
TRBJ2-3 | TRBD2 | TRBV18 | . | TGTGCCAGCTCACCAAGTCTGGGGGGGAGAGCGGCATTTTACACAGATACGCAGTATTTT | CASSPSLGGRAAFYTDTQYF
TRBJ2-7 | . | TRBV5-4 | . | TGTGCCAGCAGCTTGGCCGGATCCTACGAGCAGTACTTC | CASSLAGSYEQYF
TRBJ1-2 | . | TRBV6-1 | . | TGTGCCAGCACCGACAGCTATGGCTACACCTTC | CASTDSYGYTF
TRBJ2-7 | . | TRBV5-1 | . | TGCGCCAGCAGCTTCGATGGGGGAGCGACGTCCTACGAGCAGTACTTC | CASSFDGGATSYEQYF
TRBJ2-1 | . | TRBV10-3 | . | TGTGCCATCAGTGAACAAGGGAGCTACAATGAGCAGTTCTTC | CAISEQGSYNEQFF
TRBJ2-7 | TRBD2 | TRBV7-6 | . | TGTGCCAGCAGCTTAGGTGGCGGGAGTTACGAGCAGTACTTC | CASSLGGGSYEQYF
TRBJ2-7 | TRBD2 | TRBV5-4 | . | TGTGCCAGCGGACCTAGCGGGAGTTCCGAGCAGTACTTC | CASGPSGSSEQYF
TRBJ2-7 | . | TRBV7-3 | . | TGTGCCAGCAGCTTATCTGGCGACGAGCAGTACTTC | CASSLSGDEQYF
TRBJ2-7 | TRBD2 | TRBV5-1 | . | TGCGCCAGCAGCTCTAGCGGGTTTCTGGAGCAGTACTTC | CASSSSGFLEQYF
TRBJ1-1 | . | TRBV11-2 | . | TGTGCCAGCAGCCAACCAGGGAGGAGGGAAGCTTTCTTT | CASSQPGRREAFF